The 8 T cell receptor beta chains presented below share a single source sample, sequenced in a study of monozygotic twins with inflammatory bowel disease. TCRdb processed the 5' RACE reads again and assigns one entry to each CDR3 protein, with no DNA. The listing contains 400,000 to 500,000 distinct CDR3 sequences. The sample comprised blood. The receptors derive from a human donor with ulcerative colitis or Crohn's disease, or a healthy co-twin of an affected twin (not recorded which).

The chain has TRBV18 and TRBJ2-1; TCRdb's D gene call, TRBD1, goes unchecked for lack of DNA. CDR3 length: 15 residues. Germline CDR1 and CDR2: KGHSH and LQKENI. This chain's CDR3 is CASSPPGQSYNEQFF.

This chain joins TRBV15 and TRBJ2-6; the D call of TRBD2 rests on TCRdb alone, since no DNA is present to check it. CDR1 is LNHNV and CDR2 is YYDKDF in the germline V gene (reference sequence). The CDR3 is 18 residues long. The CDR3 protein is CATSRMPGLVTGANVLTF.

The genes are TRBV5-5 and TRBJ1-1. The CDR3 totals 13 residues. Germline-derived CDR1 and CDR2 are SGHKS and YYEKEE (reference sequence). The CDR3: CASTSYFNTEAFF.

This chain joins TRBV12-3 or TRBV12-4 and TRBJ2-1; TCRdb outputs TRBD1, but without DNA this stays unchecked. The CDR3 runs to 14 residues. CDR3 region: CASRDKGALNEQFF.

The genes are TRBV27 and TRBJ1-5; the TCRdb call, TRBD1, lacks DNA for checking. CDR1 and CDR2 (germline): MNHEY, SMNVEV (reference sequence). The CDR3 spans 17 residues. This CDR3 reads CASRGLHRGESNQPQHF.

The V and J genes are TRBV14 and TRBJ2-2; TCRdb's assignment of TRBD1 cannot be checked, as there is no DNA. The germline CDR1 and CDR2 sequences are SGHDN and FVKESK. The CDR3 runs to 14 residues. The CDR3 here is CASSYFRDTGELFF.

The chain carries TRBV18 and TRBJ1-1. The length of the CDR3 is 11 residues. Germline values: CDR1 KGHSH, CDR2 LQKENI. CDR3 sequence: CASSPSEGAFF.

This rearrangement joins TRBV11-2 to TRBJ1-1; without DNA, the TCRdb call of TRBD1 cannot be checked. The length of the CDR3 is 18 residues. Germline assignment: CDR1 SGHAT and CDR2 FQNNGV. CDR3 loop: CASSFFPQGFPLNTEAFF.